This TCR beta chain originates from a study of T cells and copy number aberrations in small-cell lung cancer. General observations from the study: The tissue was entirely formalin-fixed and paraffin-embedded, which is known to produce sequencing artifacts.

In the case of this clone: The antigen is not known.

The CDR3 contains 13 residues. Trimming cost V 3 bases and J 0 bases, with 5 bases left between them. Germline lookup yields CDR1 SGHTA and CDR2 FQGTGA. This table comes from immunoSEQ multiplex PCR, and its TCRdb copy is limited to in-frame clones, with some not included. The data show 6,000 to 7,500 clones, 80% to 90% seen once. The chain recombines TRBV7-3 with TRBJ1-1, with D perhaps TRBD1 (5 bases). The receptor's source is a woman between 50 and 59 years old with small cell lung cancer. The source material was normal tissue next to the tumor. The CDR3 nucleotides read TGTGCCAGCAGCTTGACAGTGAACACTGAAGCTTTCTTT. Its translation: CASSLTVNTEAFF.